These 7 T cell receptor beta chains originate from one sample sequenced in a study of blood T cell repertoires in COVID-19. TCRdb's table, derived via immunoSEQ multiplex PCR, lists solely in-frame clones and lacks some. The sample consists of some 200,000 clones, roughly nine tenths of them appearing once. Material for sequencing was peripheral blood. The origin of the receptors is a woman in her fifties or sixties with acute or convalescent COVID-19.

The V call is TRBV19, the J call TRBJ1-2; D is unclear. Trimming removed 5 bases at V and 8 bases at J, with 15 bases between. Germline V lookup: CDR1 LNHDA, CDR2 SQIVND (reference sequence). The CDR3 extends over 13 amino acids. The CDR3 region has the DNA TGTGCCAGTAGTCCCATCCACGGGTTGGGCTACACCTTC. Its protein product is CASSPIHGLGYTF. The full variable domain, with the rest looked up from reference TRBV19 and TRBJ1-2, is DGGITQSPKYLFRKEGQNVTLSCEQNLNHDAMYWYRQDPGQGLRLIYYSQIVNDFQKGDIAEGYSVSREKKESFPLTVTSAQKNPTAFYLCASSPIHGLGYTFGSGTRLTVV.

The CDR3 nucleotides read TGCGCCAGCACCTCCAATCAGGGCGTTGGTAATGAAAAACTGTTTTTT. Translating it yields CASTSNQGVGNEKLFF. The chain employs TRBV4-3 and TRBJ1-4; a weak D match, TRBD1 (5 bases). Deletions cut 7 bases from V and 4 bases from J, with 19 bases between. The CDR3 has 16 amino acids. Germline assignment: CDR1 LGHNA and CDR2 YSLEER.

The chain recombines TRBV6-5 with TRBJ2-4; 8 nucleotides match TRBD1. The length of the CDR3 is 15 residues. V lost 0 bases and J lost 8; bases outside the gene matches: 6. The germline V gene has CDR1 MNHEY and CDR2 SVGAGI. The CDR3 loop is CASSYSWDRSDIQYF. Written as DNA, the CDR3 is TGTGCCAGCAGTTACTCGTGGGACAGGTCGGACATTCAGTACTTC.

The J gene is TRBJ1-1, the V gene TRBV7-9; D call uncertain. Germline V gene lookup returns CDR1 SEHNR and CDR2 FQNEAQ (reference sequence). The CDR3 runs to 14 residues. V was clipped by 5 bases and J by 4 bases, with 14 bases between them. CDR3 sequence reads: CASSPLTTGTEAFF. The CDR3 nucleotides read TGTGCCAGCAGCCCCCTTACAACGGGCACTGAAGCTTTCTTT.

This chain uses TRBV25-1 with TRBJ1-1, with D possibly being TRBD1 (6 bases). Germline-derived CDR1 and CDR2 are MGHDK and SYGVNS. The CDR3 has 14 residues. Trimming stripped 4 bases from V and 2 bases from J, with 11 bases between. The CDR3: CASSVGQFNTEAFF. For the CDR3, the DNA is TGTGCCAGCAGTGTAGGACAGTTCAACACTGAAGCTTTCTTT.

This rearrangement joins TRBV19 to TRBJ2-4; 10 bases are shared with TRBD1. The CDR3 has 15 residues. The germline gives CDR1 LNHDA, CDR2 SQIVND (reference sequence). V lost 3 bases, J lost 8 bases, and 7 bases stayed unmatched. CDR3 amino acids: CASSMGRQGAHIQYF. The DNA for the CDR3 is TGTGCCAGTAGTATGGGGAGACAGGGGGCACACATTCAGTACTTC.

This clone was recorded many times. V and J are TRBV24-1 and TRBJ2-1, with D possibly being TRBD2 (7 bases). Germline CDR1 reads KGHDR; CDR2 reads SFDVKD. This CDR3 has 14 residues. V dropped 5 bases and J dropped 9 bases, with 16 bases sitting between them. CDR3 loop: CATSVGGPIAEQFF. In nucleotides, the CDR3 is TGTGCCACCAGTGTGGGGGGGCCCATAGCTGAGCAGTTCTTC.